The following is a T cell receptor (beta chain) sequence with its context. This specimen comes from a study of shared clonotypes between healthy human individuals. TCRdb's copy holds only in-frame clones and misses some; the assay was immunoSEQ multiplex PCR. The profile shows about 1 million clones, approximately 70% of them singletons. The CDR3 sequence is 15 residues long. Unmatched junction bases numbered 5, after V lost 4 bases and J lost 7 bases. From germline, CDR1 is SGHRS and CDR2 YFSETQ. Input material: memory CD4+ T cells sorted from blood. The subset was: CD45RA-negative fraction. This sequence joins TRBV5-1 and TRBJ2-1; TRBD2 agrees at 13 bases. The origin of this receptor is a man between 18 and 35 years old in good health. The CDR3 DNA follows: TGCGCCAGCAGCGAACTAGCGGGAGGGAGGAATGAGCAGTTCTTC. Its protein is CASSELAGGRNEQFF.